The clone carrying this T cell receptor beta chain was recorded at least ten times. Its cognate antigen is unknown. The sample belongs to a study of T cell repertoires in cytomegalovirus infection. Study-level results: Carriers of CMV plus the relevant HLA were identified by cumulative public TCR beta family frequency. In two of eight donors, the top clonotype was HLA-C-restricted CMV-specific.

TCRdb passed the reads through MiXCR, listing each CDR3 protein once. The sample contains over 85,000 distinct CDR3 sequences, approximately 15% of which appear only once. Input material: PBMCs. This TCR came from a human donor in good health (CMV status not recorded). Some clones in this sample may be carry-over from other donors' samples.

CDR3 bases: TGTGCCAGCAGCCTGGTCCAATTTCGAAAACTGTTTTTT. This sequence encodes CASSLVQFRKLFF. The J gene is TRBJ1-4, the V gene TRBV14; D unresolved. Germline CDR1 is SGHDN and CDR2 is FVKESK. CDR3 length: 13 amino acids. V was shortened by 4 bases and J by 10 bases, with 13 bases between the two germline ends.